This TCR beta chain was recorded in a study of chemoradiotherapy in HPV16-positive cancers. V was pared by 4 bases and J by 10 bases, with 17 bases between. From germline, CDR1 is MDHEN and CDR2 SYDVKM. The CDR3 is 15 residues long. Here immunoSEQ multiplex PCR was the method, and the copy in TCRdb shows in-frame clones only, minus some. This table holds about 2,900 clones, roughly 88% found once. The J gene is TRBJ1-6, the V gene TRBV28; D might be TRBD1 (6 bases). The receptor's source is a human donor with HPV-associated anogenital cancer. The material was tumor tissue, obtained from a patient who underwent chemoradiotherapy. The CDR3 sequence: CASSSGLGGRSPLHF. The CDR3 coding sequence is TGTGCCAGCAGTTCGGGGTTGGGGGGCAGGTCACCCCTCCACTTT.